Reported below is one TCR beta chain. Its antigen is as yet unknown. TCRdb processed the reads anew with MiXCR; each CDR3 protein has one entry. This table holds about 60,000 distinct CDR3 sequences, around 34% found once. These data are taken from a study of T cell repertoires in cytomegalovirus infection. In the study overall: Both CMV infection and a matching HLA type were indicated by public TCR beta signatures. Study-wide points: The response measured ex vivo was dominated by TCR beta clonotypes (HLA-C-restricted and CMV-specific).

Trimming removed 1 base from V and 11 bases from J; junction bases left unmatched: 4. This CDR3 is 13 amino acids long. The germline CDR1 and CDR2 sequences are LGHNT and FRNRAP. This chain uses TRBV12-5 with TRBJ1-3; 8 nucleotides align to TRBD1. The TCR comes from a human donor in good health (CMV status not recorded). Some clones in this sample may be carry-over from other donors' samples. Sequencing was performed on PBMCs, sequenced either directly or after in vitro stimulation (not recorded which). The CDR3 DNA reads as TGTGCTAGTGGTTTGGCGAGACAGGGGCCCATATATTTT. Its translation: CASGLARQGPIYF.